Shown below are 21 T cell receptor beta chains from a single sample sequenced in a study of OX40 agonist ivuxolimab in advanced cancers. Receptor amplification or capture employed the immunoSEQ multiplex PCR assay. TCRdb provides this immuneACCESS table in a form limited to in-frame rearrangements. Some clones are lacking; in checked studies, under half of them reflect an unresolved V gene, and why the rest are absent is not known. The sample data list roughly 80,000 clones, and 93% of these were observed just once. The leading ten clones occupy around 15% of the sample. The sample in question was CD4+ or CD8+ T cells sorted from blood, obtained in a trial of the OX40 agonist ivuxolimab. Receptor source: an adult with an advanced solid tumor such as melanoma, head and neck, liver or kidney cancer.

The chain recombines TRBV9 with TRBJ1-1; D remains ambiguous. CDR1 and CDR2 from the germline V gene are SGDLS and YYNGEE. Trimming pared 3 bases from V and 0 bases from J, leaving 9 bases between. The CDR3 is 14 residues long. The CDR3 protein is CASSAGSLNTEAFF. CDR3 DNA: TGTGCCAGCAGCGCCGGGTCTCTGAACACTGAAGCTTTCTTT.

Only one count was recorded for this clone. V usage is TRBV14 and J usage is TRBJ2-6; 9 bases are a match to TRBD1. J lost 4 bases, V lost 0 bases, and 16 bases had no gene match. In germline, CDR1 is SGHDN, CDR2 FVKESK. The CDR3 extends over 21 amino acids. The DNA for the CDR3 is TGTGCCAGCAGCCAAGATAGGGGACGGGACAGGGTGGCGAGGGGGGCCAACGTCCTGACTTTC. Residues: CASSQDRGRDRVARGANVLTF.

The table lists this clone with a count of one. This chain links TRBV19 with TRBJ2-1; 8 nucleotides match TRBD1. The ends lost 2 bases at V and 2 bases at J; junction bases unmatched: 8. Germline V CDR1 and CDR2: LNHDA, SQIVND (reference sequence). CDR3 size: 17 residues. The CDR3 DNA reads as TGTGCCAGTAGTATAATAACAGGGGGTCGCGCCTACAATGAGCAGTTCTTC. Encoded protein: CASSIITGGRAYNEQFF.

This sequence joins TRBV27 and TRBJ1-2; the D gene is possibly TRBD1 (5 bases). The CDR3 contains 13 residues. Germline CDR1 reads MNHEY; CDR2 reads SMNVEV (reference sequence). V was trimmed by 2 bases and J by 5 bases, leaving 9 bases between them. The CDR3 sequence: CASSLKGPYGYTF. As DNA, the CDR3 is TGTGCCAGCAGTTTAAAGGGACCATATGGCTACACCTTC.

The chain combines TRBV6-5 with TRBJ2-7; D unclear. The V and J ends lost 7 bases and 2 bases respectively, with 12 bases between them. The CDR3 extends over 13 amino acids. Germline-derived CDR1 and CDR2 are MNHEY and SVGAGI. The CDR3: CASIGRSAYEQYF. The DNA for the CDR3 is TGTGCCAGCATCGGAAGGTCGGCCTACGAGCAGTACTTC.

V usage is TRBV27 and J usage is TRBJ1-1, with 9 positions matching TRBD1. CDR3 length: 14 residues. CDR1 MNHEY and CDR2 SMNVEV come from the germline V gene (reference sequence). J lost 8 bases, V lost 5 bases, and 9 bases had no gene match. CDR3 coding DNA: TGTGCCAGCAGTCCGTGGGACAGGGAGGTCGAAGCTTTCTTT. Its protein product is CASSPWDREVEAFF.

This chain joins TRBV28 and TRBJ2-3; the match to TRBD2 covers 8 bases. The germline gives CDR1 MDHEN, CDR2 SYDVKM. This CDR3 comprises 17 residues. V shed 2 bases, J shed 5 bases, and the junction held 12 bases outside the gene matches. CDR3 DNA sequence: TGTGCCAGCAGTTTACCTCCGGGGGGGGCGCTGGGAGATACGCAGTATTTT. Residues: CASSLPPGGALGDTQYF.

The chain joins TRBV7-6 to TRBJ2-2; D possibly corresponds to TRBD2 (6 bases). Germline CDR1 SGHVS, CDR2 FNYEAQ. The V end lost 7 bases, the J end lost 6 bases, and 18 bases lay between the germline ends. The CDR3 is 15 amino acids. The CDR3 region is CASTLDGGSAGELFF. The CDR3 bases are TGTGCCAGCACCCTAGACGGGGGTAGTGCCGGGGAGCTGTTTTTT.

The V and J genes are TRBV4-2 and TRBJ1-2, with 10 nucleotides matching TRBD1. Germline assignment: CDR1 LGHNA and CDR2 YNFKEQ. The ends lost 4 bases at V and 2 bases at J; junction bases unmatched: 4. This CDR3 has 15 residues. The CDR3 region is CASSPRTGGNYGYTF. CDR3 nucleotide sequence: TGTGCCAGCAGCCCCCGGACAGGGGGGAACTATGGCTACACCTTC.

The chain has TRBV5-1 and TRBJ1-1, with 7 bases matching TRBD1. CDR1 SGHRS and CDR2 YFSETQ come from the germline V gene. The CDR3 is 16 amino acids. Losses at the gene ends were 0 bases for V and 5 bases for J; bases not matched to a gene: 10. DNA for the CDR3: TGCGCCAGCAGCTTGGACCCCTCCAGGGGGTCTACTGAAGCTTTCTTT. Its translation: CASSLDPSRGSTEAFF.

The J gene is TRBJ1-4, the V gene TRBV9; TRBD1 might be the D (5 bases). The V gene lost 4 bases and the J gene lost 2 bases, with 12 bases spanning the gap. The CDR3 loop spans 15 amino acids. Germline V CDR1 and CDR2: SGDLS, YYNGEE. The CDR3 nucleotides read TGTGCCAGCAGCCCCGGGGGAGGGACTAATGAAAAACTGTTTTTT. This gives the protein CASSPGGGTNEKLFF. The whole variable domain, remainder taken from reference TRBV9 and TRBJ1-4, is DSGVTQTPKHLITATGQRVTLRCSPRSGDLSVYWYQQSLDQGLQFLIQYYNGEERAKGNILERFSAQQFPDLHSELNLSSLELGDSALYFCASSPGGGTNEKLFFGSGTQLSVL.

The V and J genes are TRBV19 and TRBJ2-1; 9 positions agree with TRBD2. Germline-derived CDR1 and CDR2 are LNHDA and SQIVND (reference sequence). The CDR3 is 15 residues long. The J segment lost 2 bases and the V segment lost 6 bases, leaving 5 bases of the junction unmatched. DNA of the CDR3: TGTGCCAGTAGACCTAGCGGGACCCCCTACAATGAGCAGTTCTTC. It codes for CASRPSGTPYNEQFF.

The chain links TRBV28 to TRBJ2-1, with D possibly TRBD2 on 6 matching bases. The CDR3 length is 17 residues. Germline-derived CDR1 and CDR2 are MDHEN and SYDVKM. V gave up 2 bases and J gave up 3 bases, with 17 bases separating them. CDR3 in amino acids: CASSLPGRGAFYNEQFF. The CDR3 DNA reads TGTGCCAGCAGTTTACCTGGACGCGGGGCCTTCTACAATGAGCAGTTCTTC.

This clone appeared once. The genes are TRBV7-9 and TRBJ1-1; D gene unclear. V lost 4 bases, J lost 0 bases, and 15 bases lay in between. The CDR3 spans 16 residues. Germline assignment: CDR1 SEHNR and CDR2 FQNEAQ (reference sequence). CDR3 sequence reads: CASSSSREIMNTEAFF. For the CDR3, the DNA is TGTGCCAGCAGCTCCTCGAGGGAGATCATGAACACTGAAGCTTTCTTT.

The chain carries TRBV9 and TRBJ1-2; TRBD1 aligns across 7 bases. The junction had 9 bases not matched to a gene; V was cut back by 3 bases and J by 4 bases. The germline V gene encodes CDR1 SGDLS and CDR2 YYNGEE. The CDR3 has 15 residues. The CDR3 bases are TGTGCCAGCAGCGCCCAGGGGGGGTCGGCCTATGGCTACACCTTC. It codes for CASSAQGGSAYGYTF. Together with reference TRBV9 and TRBJ1-2, the CDR3 gives the full variable domain: DSGVTQTPKHLITATGQRVTLRCSPRSGDLSVYWYQQSLDQGLQFLIQYYNGEERAKGNILERFSAQQFPDLHSELNLSSLELGDSALYFCASSAQGGSAYGYTFGSGTRLTVV.

This chain joins TRBV7-2 and TRBJ2-3, with 11 bases aligning to TRBD2. The CDR3 contains 16 residues. Germline V gives CDR1 SGHTA, CDR2 FQGNSA. V dropped 1 base and J dropped 6; count of bases not matched to a gene: 6. CDR3: CASSLVPSGRSDTQYF. The CDR3 DNA sequence: TGTGCCAGCAGCTTAGTGCCTAGCGGGAGGTCCGATACGCAGTATTTT.

The chain combines TRBV5-6 with TRBJ2-4, with D possibly called TRBD1 or TRBD2 (5 bases each). With 3 bases removed from V and 6 bases from J, the gap between germline ends came to 13 bases. The CDR3 runs 14 residues. Germline lookup yields CDR1 SGHDT and CDR2 YYEEEE. Here the CDR3 DNA reads TGTGCCAGCAGCTCATCCCGGGACGGAAACATTCAGTACTTC. It codes for CASSSSRDGNIQYF. The full variable domain, completed using reference TRBV5-6 and TRBJ2-4, is DAGVTQSPTHLIKTRGQQVTLRCSPKSGHDTVSWYQQALGQGPQFIFQYYEEEERQRGNFPDRFSGHQFPNYSSELNVNALLLGDSALYLCASSSSRDGNIQYFGAGTRLSVL.

The V call is TRBV28, the J call TRBJ1-1, with a weak D call TRBD1 (5 bases). Trimming pared 5 bases from V and 5 bases from J, leaving 18 bases between. CDR3 length: 15 amino acids. Per germline, CDR1 MDHEN and CDR2 SYDVKM. CDR3 in amino acids: CASSPRIGTGTEAFF. Here the CDR3 DNA reads TGTGCCAGCAGTCCGAGGATAGGGACGGGTACTGAAGCTTTCTTT.

The chain has TRBV15 and TRBJ2-7; a possible D gene is TRBD2 (6 bases). CDR1 and CDR2 (germline): LNHNV, YYDKDF (reference sequence). V was shortened by 9 bases and J by 5 bases, with 11 bases between the two germline ends. The CDR3 is made up of 11 amino acids. CDR3 sequence reads: CATEGGHEQYF. CDR3 DNA sequence: TGTGCCACGGAGGGAGGCCACGAGCAGTACTTC. The variable domain in full, completed from reference TRBV15 and TRBJ2-7, reads DAMVIQNPRYQVTQFGKPVTLSCSQTLNHNVMYWYQQKSSQAPKLLFHYYDKDFNNEADTPDNFQSRRPNTSFCFLDIRSPGLGDTAMYLCATEGGHEQYFGPGTRLTVT.

CDR3 in amino acids: CASSQSLGQGTNLAYGYTF. CDR3 sequence (DNA): TGCGCCAGCAGTCAATCGTTGGGGCAGGGGACAAACCTGGCCTATGGCTACACCTTC. This chain links TRBV23-1 with TRBJ1-2, with D tentatively TRBD1 (6 bases). TRBV23-1 is given ORF status, its function remaining uncertain. The CDR3 is 19 amino acids. V gave up 0 bases and J gave up 4 bases, with 24 bases separating them.

CDR3 region: CAAGSAYEQYF. The DNA of the CDR3 is TGTGCAGCCGGATCGGCCTACGAGCAGTACTTC. The chain links TRBV27 to TRBJ2-7; no firm D call. This CDR3 is 11 amino acids long. Germline values: CDR1 MNHEY, CDR2 SMNVEV (reference sequence).